This TCR beta chain was found in a study of T cell responses to AZD1222 COVID-19 vaccine. The CDR3 extends over 12 amino acids. Germline CDR1 SGHTA, CDR2 FQGNSA. The ends were cut back, 6 bases at V and 8 bases at J, with 13 bases in the middle. Assay: immunoSEQ multiplex PCR; the TCRdb copy retains only in-frame clones and omits some. The table has tens of thousands of clones, approximately 83% seen once. The source was peripheral blood, collected on day 0 of AZD1222 vaccination. This TCR was recovered from an adult in good health. The V gene is TRBV7-2, the J gene TRBJ1-1; unclear D gene. This chain's CDR3 is CASSPFGVEAFF. CDR3 nucleotide sequence: TGTGCCAGCAGTCCCTTTGGGGTAGAAGCTTTCTTT.